A single TCR beta chain is shown here with its context. Its antigen is not known. The data were produced by immunoSEQ multiplex PCR, yet TCRdb's version contains in-frame clones alone and is incomplete. This table has millions of clones, about 95% appearing once. The germline V gene encodes CDR1 SGHVS and CDR2 FNYEAQ. Trimming stripped 1 base from V and 2 bases from J, with 8 bases between. The CDR3 is made up of 14 amino acids. The naive CD8 fraction comprised CD45RO-negative cells positively selected for CCR7 and excluded terminally differentiated effector memory CD45RA+ cells. This specimen comes from a study of shared clonotypes between healthy human individuals. Study context: Three plates each covered CD4 naive and memory; CD8 naive two, CD8 memory one.

Points from the study as a whole: Sampling used blood alone; tissue repertoires probably differ. Across a handful of donors, naive CD4 shared roughly 5%, naive CD8 more than 3%, memory CD4 2.3%, memory CD8 around 0.42%. Donors were few, which limited the genetic and exposure-history diversity represented.

The sequenced sample consisted of naive CD8+ T cells sorted from blood. The V and J genes are TRBV7-6 and TRBJ2-5; D is unclear. This TCR was recovered from a man between 18 and 35 years old in good health. The CDR3 sequence is CASSLEVAQETQYF. CDR3 DNA: TGTGCCAGCAGCTTAGAAGTAGCTCAAGAGACCCAGTACTTC.